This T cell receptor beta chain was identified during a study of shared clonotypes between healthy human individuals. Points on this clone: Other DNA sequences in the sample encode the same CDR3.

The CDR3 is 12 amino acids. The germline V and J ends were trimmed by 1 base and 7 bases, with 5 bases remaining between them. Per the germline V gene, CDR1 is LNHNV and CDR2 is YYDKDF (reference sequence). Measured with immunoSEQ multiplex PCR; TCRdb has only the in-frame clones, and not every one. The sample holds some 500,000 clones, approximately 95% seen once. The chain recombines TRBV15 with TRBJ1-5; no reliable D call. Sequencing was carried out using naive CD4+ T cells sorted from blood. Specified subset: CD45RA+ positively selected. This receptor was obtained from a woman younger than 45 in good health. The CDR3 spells CATSRGGQPQHF. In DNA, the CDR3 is TGTGCCACCAGCAGAGGAGGACAGCCCCAGCATTTT. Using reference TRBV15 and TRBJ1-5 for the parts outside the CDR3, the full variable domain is DAMVIQNPRYQVTQFGKPVTLSCSQTLNHNVMYWYQQKSSQAPKLLFHYYDKDFNNEADTPDNFQSRRPNTSFCFLDIRSPGLGDTAMYLCATSRGGQPQHFGDGTRLSIL.